This T cell receptor (beta chain) was sequenced during a study of CD8+CD57+ T cells in acquired aplastic anemia. Turning to the study itself: The DNA of sorted CD4+ and CD8+ cells averaged approximately 3.3 ug.

Genomic DNA served as template for TCR beta VDJ and CDR3 profiling. TCRdb re-derived calls from the reads in MiXCR, one entry per CDR3 protein. Seen here are under 200,000 distinct CDR3 sequences, around half observed once, and the top ten hold roughly 2.9%. The sequenced patients had an expansion of CD8+CD57+ cells seen by flow cytometry. Patients uniformly had severe acquired aplastic anemia. There was no therapy given to any patient before the blood sampling took place. Germline lookup yields CDR1 SGHTA and CDR2 FQGNSA. The CDR3 extends over 16 amino acids. With V trimmed by 4 bases and J by 2 bases, 10 bases remained unmatched.

Material: sorted CD4+, CD8+, or CD8+CD57+ T cells (not recorded which) from PBMCs. The chain employs TRBV7-2 and TRBJ2-5; 7 nucleotides align to TRBD2. The sequence came from a human donor with aplastic anemia. The CDR3: CASSSPSGGGQETQYF. CDR3 nucleotides: TGTGCCAGCAGCTCCCCTAGTGGCGGGGGACAAGAGACCCAGTACTTC.